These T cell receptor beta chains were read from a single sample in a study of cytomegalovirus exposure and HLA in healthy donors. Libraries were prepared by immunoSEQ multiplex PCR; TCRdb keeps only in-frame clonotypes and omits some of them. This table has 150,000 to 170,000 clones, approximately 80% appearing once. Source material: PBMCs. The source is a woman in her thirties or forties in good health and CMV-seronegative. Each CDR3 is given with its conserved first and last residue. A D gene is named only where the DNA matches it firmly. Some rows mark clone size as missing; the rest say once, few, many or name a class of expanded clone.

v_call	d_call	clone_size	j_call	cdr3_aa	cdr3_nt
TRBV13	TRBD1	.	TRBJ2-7	CASGRGQGDYEQYF	TGTGCCAGCGGTAGGGGACAGGGGGACTACGAGCAGTACTTC
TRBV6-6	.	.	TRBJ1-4	CASTHNGKLFF	TGTGCCAGCACCCACAACGGGAAACTGTTTTTT
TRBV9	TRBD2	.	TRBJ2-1	CASSVTSGRNHGEQFF	TGTGCCAGCAGCGTAACTAGCGGGAGGAATCACGGGGAGCAGTTCTTC
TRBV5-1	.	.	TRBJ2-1	CASNPSSPSSYNEQFF	TGCGCCAGCAATCCTAGTAGTCCTAGCTCCTACAATGAGCAGTTCTTC
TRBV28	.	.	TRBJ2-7	CASSFRQAPREQYF	TGTGCCAGCAGTTTCCGACAGGCGCCGAGAGAGCAGTACTTC
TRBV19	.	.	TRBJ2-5	CASSMGAGQETQYF	TGTGCCAGTAGTATGGGGGCAGGTCAAGAGACCCAGTACTTC
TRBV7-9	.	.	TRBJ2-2	CASSAKQGFDGELFF	TGTGCCAGCAGCGCCAAGCAGGGGTTCGACGGGGAGCTGTTTTTT
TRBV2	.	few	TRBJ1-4	CASRQDNEKLFF	TGTGCCAGCAGGCAGGATAATGAAAAACTGTTTTTT
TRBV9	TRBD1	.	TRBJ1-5	CASSPRTGIYQPQHF	TGTGCCAGCAGCCCAAGGACAGGGATCTATCAGCCCCAGCATTTT
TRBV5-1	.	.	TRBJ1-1	CASSLDPVTNTEAFF	TGCGCCAGCAGCTTGGATCCGGTAACGAACACTGAAGCTTTCTTT
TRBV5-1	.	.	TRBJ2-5	CASSLAVEGAETQYF	TGCGCCAGCAGCTTGGCCGTGGAGGGGGCTGAGACCCAGTACTTC
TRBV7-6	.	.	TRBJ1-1	CASSLEVANTEAFF	TGTGCCAGCAGCTTAGAGGTAGCGAACACTGAAGCTTTCTTT
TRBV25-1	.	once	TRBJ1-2	CASSEYQSGGGYTF	TGTGCCAGCAGTGAATACCAGTCAGGTGGGGGCTACACCTTC
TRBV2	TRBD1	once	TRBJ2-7	CASSSLVGQGSYEQYF	TGTGCCAGCAGTTCTCTAGTGGGACAGGGCTCCTACGAGCAGTACTTC
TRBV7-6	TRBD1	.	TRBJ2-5	CASSLRTGFRETQYF	TGTGCCAGCAGCTTAAGGACAGGATTCCGGGAGACCCAGTACTTC
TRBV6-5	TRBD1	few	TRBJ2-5	CASRRQGSETQYF	TGTGCCAGCAGACGACAGGGGTCCGAGACCCAGTACTTC